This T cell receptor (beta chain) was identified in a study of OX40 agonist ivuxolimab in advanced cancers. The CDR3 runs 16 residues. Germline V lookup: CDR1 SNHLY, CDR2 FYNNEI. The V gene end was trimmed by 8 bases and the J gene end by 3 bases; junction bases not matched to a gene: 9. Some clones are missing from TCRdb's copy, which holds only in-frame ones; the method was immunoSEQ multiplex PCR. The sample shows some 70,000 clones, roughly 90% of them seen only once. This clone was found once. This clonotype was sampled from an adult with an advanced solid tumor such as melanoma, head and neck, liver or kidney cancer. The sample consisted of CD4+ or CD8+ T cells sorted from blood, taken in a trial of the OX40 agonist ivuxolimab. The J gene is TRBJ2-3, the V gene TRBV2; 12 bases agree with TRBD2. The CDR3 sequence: CASQDGLAGGTDTQYF. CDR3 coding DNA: TGTGCCAGCCAGGACGGGCTAGCGGGAGGGACAGATACGCAGTATTTT.